The 20 T cell receptor beta chains below were found in one sample sequenced in a study of regulatory T cells in long-lasting Graves disease. Time point of the sample: newly diagnosed GD, antithyroid drugs for less than 3 months. The authors made the TCR library using RNA they extracted from PBMCs. Both iRepertoire HTBI primers and Arm-PCR of CDR3 regions were used to build the TCR beta libraries. One entry per CDR3 protein results from TCRdb running MiXCR on the multiplex PCR reads. The sample has fewer than 550,000 distinct CDR3 sequences; 15% to 20% are singletons. The sample was also reused in another study, on T cells in Graves' hyperthyroidism and ophthalmopathy.

The source material was peripheral blood mononuclear cells (PBMCs), sampled at new diagnosis, from a patient treated with antithyroid drugs. These receptors were taken from a woman between 18 and 29 years old with Graves disease.

As concerns this clonotype: This sequence is one base from a far larger clone and is likely a read error. The chain joins TRBV7-2 to TRBJ2-3; 7 nucleotides match TRBD1. The J call may be mistaken, given a closer DNA end match to TRBJ2-1. CDR1 is SGHTA and CDR2 is FQGNSA in the germline V gene. CDR3 length equals 16 residues. The CDR3 reads CASSQVGRQGVDGQFF. The CDR3 DNA sequence: TGTGCCAGCAGCCAGGTTGGGCGACAGGGTGTCGATGGGCAGTTCTTC.

The V call is TRBV20-1, the J call TRBJ1-1; D gene ambiguous. The CDR3 loop spans 12 amino acids. Germline lookup yields CDR1 DFQATT and CDR2 SNEGSKA (reference sequence). V gave up 6 bases and J gave up 5 bases, with 13 bases separating them. CDR3 protein: CSAIRGLTEAFF. The DNA for the CDR3 is TGCAGTGCCATACGGGGTCTGACTGAAGCTTTCTTT.

The sample holds many counts of this clonotype. V and J are TRBV12-3 or TRBV12-4 and TRBJ2-1; the D gene is possibly TRBD2 (6 bases). The CDR3 covers 14 residues. The V and J ends lost 6 bases and 9 bases respectively, with 18 bases between them. CDR3 protein: CASSWGGEWSEQFF. As DNA, the CDR3 is TGTGCCAGCAGCTGGGGCGGGGAGTGGAGTGAGCAGTTCTTC.

A word on this clonotype: A read error may explain this, as a much larger clone is one base away. The chain combines TRBV12-3 or TRBV12-4 with TRBJ2-1, with D unresolved. The last part of the DNA fits TRBJ2-5 better; the J call may be wrong. The CDR3 spans 16 residues. The CDR3 loop is CAGRPSSARNVETQYF. The CDR3 DNA reads TGTGCCGGCAGACCTTCTTCGGCTAGGAATGTGGAGACCCAGTACTTC.

This clonotype was seen repeatedly, ten times or more. The genes are TRBV3-1 and TRBJ2-2; 7 bases align to TRBD1. The V segment lost 4 bases and the J segment 6 bases; nucleotides outside the gene matches: 2. The CDR3 has 13 residues. Germline lookup yields CDR1 LGHDT and CDR2 YNNKEL (reference sequence). CDR3 nucleotide sequence: TGTGCCAGCAGCCGAGGACAGGCCGGGGAGCTGTTTTTT. Amino acid sequence: CASSRGQAGELFF.

In its sample, this clonotype was seen many times. The chain uses TRBV20-1 and TRBJ2-3; 7 bases are shared with TRBD2. Trimming cost V 0 bases and J 1 base; bases outside gene matches: 10. The CDR3 runs 17 residues. CDR1 is DFQATT, CDR2 SNEGSKA, per germline (reference sequence). This CDR3 reads CSARDRPRGRGTDTQYF. The CDR3 region has the DNA TGCAGTGCTAGAGATCGGCCGCGCGGGAGAGGCACAGATACGCAGTATTTT.

The chain employs TRBV6-2 or TRBV6-3 and TRBJ2-7; D gene uncertain. V shed 4 bases and J shed 4 bases, with 11 bases lying between them. Germline V gene data show CDR1 as MNHEY and CDR2 as SVGEGT. This CDR3 has 13 residues. Here the CDR3 reads CASSSFVGYEQYF. DNA of the CDR3: TGTGCCAGCAGTTCTTTCGTGGGATACGAGCAGTACTTC.

The chain's CDR3 is CASDGTGGGYTEAFF. The CDR3, as DNA: TGTGCCAGTGATGGAACGGGGGGTGGTTACACTGAAGCTTTCTTT. This sequence joins TRBV19 and TRBJ1-1; D possibly corresponds to TRBD1 (5 bases). The CDR3 length is 15 residues. Germline lookup yields CDR1 LNHDA and CDR2 SQIVND (reference sequence). V lost 8 bases, J lost 3 bases, and 19 bases lay in between.

This clonotype was counted a few times. V usage is TRBV27 and J usage is TRBJ1-4; tentatively, D is TRBD1 (6 bases). The length of the CDR3 is 15 residues. Germline V gives CDR1 MNHEY, CDR2 SMNVEV (reference sequence). V lost 5 bases to trimming and J lost 10 bases, with 20 bases between them. Here the CDR3 reads CASSGLQGPKAKLFF. CDR3 bases: TGTGCCAGCAGTGGTTTACAGGGTCCGAAGGCAAAACTGTTTTTT.

This clonotype has a count of ten or more. V gene TRBV7-3 combines with J gene TRBJ2-1, with D possibly matching TRBD1 (6 bases). The germline V gene has CDR1 SGHTA and CDR2 FQGTGA. V lost 3 bases and J lost 7, with 13 bases in between. This CDR3 contains 14 residues. The chain's CDR3 is CASSFLGAQNEQFF. CDR3 sequence (DNA): TGTGCCAGCAGCTTTTTGGGGGCCCAGAATGAGCAGTTCTTC.

This clonotype was detected ten times or more. The V call is TRBV3-1, the J call TRBJ1-5; TRBD1 is a possible D gene (5 bases). V lost 4 bases and J lost 7, with 14 bases in between. CDR1 LGHDT and CDR2 YNNKEL come from the germline V gene (reference sequence). The CDR3 runs 14 residues. The CDR3 sequence: CASSPTQGPQPQHF. The CDR3 bases are TGTGCCAGCAGCCCCACCCAGGGCCCGCAGCCCCAGCATTTT.

This clonotype occurred a few times. This sequence joins TRBV19 and TRBJ2-2, with 11 bases matching TRBD1. The germline V gene has CDR1 LNHDA and CDR2 SQIVND (reference sequence). The CDR3 runs to 15 residues. J gave up 4 bases and V 4 bases, and 2 bases lay outside the gene matches. The CDR3 DNA reads TGTGCCAGTAGTACCGGACAGGGGGCCACCGGGGAGCTGTTTTTT. Translated: CASSTGQGATGELFF. The entire variable domain, with the rest obtained from reference TRBV19 and TRBJ2-2, is as follows: DGGITQSPKYLFRKEGQNVTLSCEQNLNHDAMYWYRQDPGQGLRLIYYSQIVNDFQKGDIAEGYSVSREKKESFPLTVTSAQKNPTAFYLCASSTGQGATGELFFGEGSRLTVL.

J is TRBJ2-2 and V is TRBV4-1; no definite D call. Germline CDR1 is MGHRA and CDR2 is YSYEKL. Trimming stripped 0 bases from V and 4 bases from J, with 9 bases between. This CDR3 region has 15 residues. The CDR3 region is CASSQDSGGTGELFF. DNA for the CDR3: TGCGCCAGCAGCCAAGATTCGGGCGGCACCGGGGAGCTGTTTTTT.

V and J are TRBV19 and TRBJ2-2; tentative D call: TRBD1 (6 bases). The ends were cut back, 9 bases at V and 0 bases at J, with 11 bases in the middle. Germline CDR1 is LNHDA and CDR2 is SQIVND (reference sequence). The CDR3 totals 14 residues. This CDR3 reads CASRDTPNTGELFF. Here the CDR3 DNA reads TGTGCCAGCAGGGACACACCGAACACCGGGGAGCTGTTTTTT.

V usage is TRBV27 and J usage is TRBJ2-2; D possibly corresponds to TRBD1 (6 bases). This CDR3 region has 15 residues. Germline V gives CDR1 MNHEY, CDR2 SMNVEV (reference sequence). The germline V and J ends were trimmed by 7 bases and 4 bases, with 16 bases remaining between them. CDR3 nucleotides: TGTGCCAGCACGCTGTGGGGGCGCGGCACCGGGGAGCTGTTTTTT. Protein sequence: CASTLWGRGTGELFF.

This clonotype was observed a handful of times. V gene TRBV28 combines with J gene TRBJ2-7, with D hard to call. The CDR3 is made up of 11 amino acids. Germline CDR1 and CDR2: MDHEN and SYDVKM. Deletions cut 8 bases from V and 3 bases from J, with 8 bases between. In DNA, the CDR3 is TGTGCCAGCGAGACGAACTACGAGCAGTACTTC. Encoded protein: CASETNYEQYF.

This clonotype has just a few counts. The chain carries TRBV20-1 and TRBJ2-1; 7 bases are a match to TRBD2. There are 13 residues in the CDR3. The junction had 8 bases not matched to a gene; V was cut back by 5 bases and J by 7 bases. Germline assignment: CDR1 DFQATT and CDR2 SNEGSKA (reference sequence). CDR3: CSAPLAVINEQFF. The CDR3 bases are TGCAGTGCTCCGCTAGCGGTTATTAATGAGCAGTTCTTC.

There are many counts of this clonotype. The chain links TRBV7-2 to TRBJ2-7; D is unresolved. This CDR3 comprises 15 residues. The germline gives CDR1 SGHTA, CDR2 FQGNSA. Trimming left V 3 bases short and J 0 bases short, with 12 bases between. Here the CDR3 DNA reads TGTGCCAGCAGCTTCCTAAGATTGTACTCCTACGAGCAGTACTTC. Residues: CASSFLRLYSYEQYF.

Many counts were recorded for this clonotype. The V call is TRBV27, the J call TRBJ2-2; D remains unclear. Germline assignment: CDR1 MNHEY and CDR2 SMNVEV (reference sequence). V lost 2 bases, J lost 2 bases, and 0 bases lay in between. The CDR3 is 12 residues long. This CDR3 reads CASSLNTGELFF. The DNA for the CDR3 is TGTGCCAGCAGTTTAAACACCGGGGAGCTGTTTTTT.

This chain joins TRBV7-2 and TRBJ2-2; D is undetermined. CDR1 is SGHTA, CDR2 FQGNSA, per germline. This CDR3 spans 14 amino acids. Trimming took off 1 base at V and 6 bases at J, with 9 bases between the two ends. In DNA, the CDR3 is TGTGCCAGCAGCTTAGAGTTTCGTTCCGGGGAGCTGTTTTTT. It is translated as CASSLEFRSGELFF.